The rows below give T cell receptor beta chains drawn from one sample of a study of naive and memory T cell subsets. TCRdb itself ran the UMI-ligation and nested PCR reads through MiXCR, one entry per CDR3 protein. The sample has fewer than 30,000 distinct CDR3 sequences, 5.2% seen once; the top ten hold 7% to 9%. The sequencing input was blood. The receptors shown here come from an adult in good health. Each CDR3 is given with its conserved first and last residue. D genes are given only for firm matches. Not all rows give a size; the values are once, few, many and, for expanded clones, a class.

>many|-|TRBV29-1|TRBJ1-2
CSDGYGYTF
TGCAGCGATGGTTATGGCTACACCTTC
>many|-|TRBV12-3/TRBV12-4|TRBJ1-1
CASSPRQAFTEAFF
TGTGCCAGCAGTCCCAGACAGGCCTTCACTGAAGCTTTCTTT
>many|-|TRBV21-1|TRBJ1-2
CASSGSSGYYGYTF
TGTGCCAGCAGCGGTAGTAGCGGATACTATGGCTACACCTTC
>many|-|TRBV6-5|TRBJ2-3
CASGGRDSTDTQYF
TGTGCCAGCGGCGGCCGGGACTCCACAGATACGCAGTATTTT
>medium-sized|TRBD2|TRBV5-1|TRBJ2-7
CASRRLAGLDEQYF
TGCGCCAGCCGGCGGCTAGCGGGTTTGGACGAGCAGTACTTC
>-|-|TRBV29-1|TRBJ1-2
CSVVSRDRANYGYTF
TGCAGCGTTGTATCAAGGGACCGAGCTAACTATGGCTACACCTTC
>many|-|TRBV6-2/TRBV6-3|TRBJ2-5
CASSPADETQYF
TGTGCCAGCAGTCCAGCGGATGAGACCCAGTACTTC
>-|-|TRBV7-9|TRBJ2-7
CASSLEGGTYEQYF
TGTGCCAGCAGCTTAGAGGGGGGAACCTACGAGCAGTACTTC
>many|-|TRBV20-1|TRBJ2-7
CSAPMGYEQYF
TGCAGTGCCCCCATGGGCTACGAGCAGTACTTC
>many|-|TRBV4-3|TRBJ2-1
CASSQDEGGGGKRNEQFF
TGCGCCAGCAGCCAAGATGAAGGCGGGGGCGGGAAGAGGAATGAGCAGTTCTTC
>-|-|TRBV6-6|TRBJ2-1
CATGQGGGKLEEQFF
TGTGCCACCGGGCAGGGCGGTGGGAAATTAGAGGAGCAGTTCTTC
>few|-|TRBV12-3/TRBV12-4|TRBJ2-1
CASSLRGTRGNEQFF
TGTGCCAGCAGTCTCAGGGGGACTAGAGGCAATGAGCAGTTCTTC
>few|TRBD2|TRBV6-2/TRBV6-3|TRBJ2-7
CASSTSREDGNEQYF
TGTGCCAGCAGTACCTCGCGGGAGGACGGTAACGAGCAGTACTTC
>many|TRBD1|TRBV7-8|TRBJ1-2
CASGWDRGRMVKGYTF
TGTGCCAGCGGCTGGGACAGGGGGCGGATGGTTAAGGGCTACACCTTC
>many|-|TRBV28|TRBJ1-5
CASSLGDRQPQHF
TGTGCCAGCAGTTTGGGGGATAGACAGCCCCAGCATTTT
>many|TRBD2|TRBV7-3|TRBJ2-3
CASSSVAGGPIDTQYF
TGTGCCAGCAGCTCCGTAGCGGGAGGGCCGATAGATACGCAGTATTTT
>many|TRBD2|TRBV6-2/TRBV6-3|TRBJ2-3
CASSSRGSGRGTDTQYF
TGTGCCAGCAGTTCCCGGGGTAGCGGGAGGGGCACAGATACGCAGTATTTT
>many|-|TRBV4-3|TRBJ2-7
CASSLRRDHPYEQYF
TGCGCCAGCAGCCTCAGACGGGACCACCCCTACGAGCAGTACTTC
>many|-|TRBV9|TRBJ2-3
CASSADRVGTDTQYF
TGTGCCAGCAGCGCGGACAGAGTTGGCACAGATACGCAGTATTTT
>many|TRBD1|TRBV6-4|TRBJ2-1
CASSAPGQGVIF
TGTGCCAGCAGTGCACCGGGACAGGGAGTTATCTTC
>many|-|TRBV4-2|TRBJ2-2
CASREYRDTGELFF
TGTGCCAGCAGAGAGTACCGGGACACCGGGGAGCTGTTTTTT
>few|TRBD2|TRBV7-6|TRBJ2-1
CASSFLAGNNEQFF
TGTGCCAGCAGCTTCCTAGCGGGCAACAATGAGCAGTTCTTC
>many|-|TRBV7-9|TRBJ2-7
CASSTGYDEQYF
TGTGCCAGCAGCACAGGGTACGACGAGCAGTACTTC
>many|-|TRBV12-3/TRBV12-4|TRBJ1-1
CASSRGGGFFTEAFF
TGTGCCAGCAGCCGGGGTGGGGGGTTTTTCACTGAAGCTTTCTTT
>many|TRBD1|TRBV28|TRBJ1-1
CASSLGTGGLKTEAFF
TGTGCCAGCAGTTTAGGGACAGGGGGCCTAAAGACTGAAGCTTTCTTT
>many|-|TRBV5-1|TRBJ2-7
CASSLVYDGGYEQYF
TGCGCCAGCAGCTTGGTGTACGACGGCGGGTACGAGCAGTACTTC
>many|-|TRBV7-3|TRBJ2-1
CASSSAGHEQFF
TGTGCCAGCAGCTCCGCGGGGCATGAGCAGTTCTTC
>many|TRBD2|TRBV12-3/TRBV12-4|TRBJ2-1
CASSLGLAGNEQFF
TGTGCCAGCAGTTTAGGACTAGCGGGGAATGAGCAGTTCTTC
>few|TRBD1|TRBV19|TRBJ1-4
CASSWDRGSTNEKLFF
TGTGCCAGTAGTTGGGACAGGGGATCGACTAATGAAAAACTGTTTTTT
>few|-|TRBV7-9|TRBJ1-5
CASGVNQPQHF
TGTGCCAGCGGGGTGAATCAGCCCCAGCATTTT
>few|TRBD1|TRBV7-3|TRBJ2-2
CASSLRRQGETGELFF
TGTGCCAGCAGCTTACGACGACAGGGAGAAACCGGGGAGCTGTTTTTT
>medium-sized|TRBD2|TRBV7-9|TRBJ2-5
CASSLTGGPRWAQYF
TGTGCCAGCAGCTTGACGGGAGGGCCGAGGTGGGCCCAGTACTTC
>few|-|TRBV27|TRBJ2-1
CASSSRSDEQFF
TGTGCCAGCAGTTCCCGTTCCGATGAGCAGTTCTTC
>many|-|TRBV6-1|TRBJ2-7
CASSVSYEQYF
TGTGCCAGCAGTGTCTCCTACGAGCAGTACTTC
>many|TRBD2|TRBV20-1|TRBJ2-1
CSARDSQPPGLAQEQFF
TGCAGTGCTAGAGATTCCCAACCGCCGGGACTAGCTCAGGAGCAGTTCTTC